This passage covers 30 T cell receptor beta chains from one sample sequenced in a study of blood T cell repertoires in COVID-19. Repertoires were generated with immunoSEQ multiplex PCR, while TCRdb's copy carries only in-frame clones and drops some. The sample includes more than 250,000 clones, over 75% of them seen just once. The sequenced sample consisted of peripheral blood. These receptors were collected from a man in his fifties with active or convalescent COVID-19.

The chain carries TRBV2 and TRBJ1-2; TRBD1 matches 12 bases. The CDR3 extends over 14 amino acids. With V trimmed by 6 bases and J by 7 bases, 6 bases remained unmatched. Germline CDR1 and CDR2: SNHLY and FYNNEI. Written as DNA, the CDR3 is TGTGCCAGCAGGTCCGGGACAGGGGGCAGTGGCTACACCTTC. The encoded protein is CASRSGTGGSGYTF.

This chain joins TRBV7-6 and TRBJ1-6; D may be TRBD1 (5 bases). With 0 bases removed from V and 9 bases from J, the gap between germline ends came to 18 bases. Germline V CDR1 and CDR2: SGHVS, FNYEAQ. This CDR3 is built from 17 residues. CDR3 in DNA: TGTGCCAGCAGCTTAGCGATGGCGGGAATTGGGGGTTCACCCCTCCACTTT. Residues: CASSLAMAGIGGSPLHF.

The rearrangement uses TRBV7-9 and TRBJ2-7; D uncertain. Looked up from germline, CDR1 is SEHNR and CDR2 is FQNEAQ (reference sequence). The CDR3 sequence is 12 residues long. V was trimmed by 4 bases and J by 3 bases, leaving 7 bases between them. The CDR3 loop reads CASSSSYYEQYF. The CDR3 DNA reads TGTGCCAGCAGCTCCTCCTACTACGAGCAGTACTTC.

In its sample, this clone was seen a few times. This chain joins TRBV5-1 and TRBJ1-2, with 8 bases matching TRBD1. The V gene's germline CDR1 is SGHRS and CDR2 YFSETQ. This CDR3 is built from 17 residues. Trimming removed 4 bases from V and 3 bases from J; junction bases left unmatched: 14. DNA for the CDR3: TGCGCCAGCAGCGCCATCATTCGACAGGGGCTTCACTATGGCTACACCTTC. Amino acid sequence: CASSAIIRQGLHYGYTF.

The chain employs TRBV9 and TRBJ2-5; weak D call: TRBD1 (5 bases). Germline V gene sequence: CDR1 SGDLS, CDR2 YYNGEE. The CDR3 length is 15 residues. V shed 1 base and J shed 2 bases, with 12 bases lying between them. The CDR3 loop reads CASSVNPSGQETQYF. For the CDR3, the DNA is TGTGCCAGCAGCGTAAACCCGTCAGGGCAAGAGACCCAGTACTTC.

V and J are TRBV7-2 and TRBJ1-2; weak D call: TRBD1 (6 bases). Germline CDR1 SGHTA, CDR2 FQGNSA. The V end lost 4 bases, the J end lost 7 bases, and 22 bases lay between the germline ends. The CDR3 extends over 16 amino acids. CDR3 sequence reads: CASSSQGSPGISGYTF. DNA for the CDR3: TGTGCCAGCAGCTCCCAGGGGTCACCCGGTATTTCTGGCTACACCTTC.

The rearrangement links TRBV7-3 to TRBJ2-5; TRBD1 matches 9 bases. V gave up 3 bases and J gave up 4 bases; unmatched junction bases: 6. Germline CDR1 and CDR2: SGHTA and FQGTGA. This CDR3 has 15 residues. The CDR3 reads CASSLGQGRGETQYF. CDR3 coding DNA: TGTGCCAGCAGCTTGGGACAGGGTCGAGGAGAGACCCAGTACTTC.

The chain joins TRBV14 to TRBJ1-2; D gene uncertain. Trimming stripped 5 bases from V and 6 bases from J, with 25 bases between. This CDR3 has 17 residues. Germline CDR1 SGHDN, CDR2 FVKESK. The CDR3 DNA is TGTGCCAGCAGCAATGGACTGGGAATGGGCCAAAGGGATGGCTACACCTTC. Residues: CASSNGLGMGQRDGYTF.

V is TRBV5-1 and J is TRBJ2-7; 9 nucleotides align to TRBD2. The V gene's germline CDR1 is SGHRS and CDR2 YFSETQ. The CDR3 is 14 residues long. J gave up 1 base and V 3 bases, and 2 bases lay outside the gene matches. CDR3: CASSSLAGSYEQYF. The CDR3 DNA is TGCGCCAGCAGCTCCCTAGCGGGATCCTACGAGCAGTACTTC.

The chain joins TRBV28 to TRBJ1-2, with 11 bases aligning to TRBD1. CDR3 length: 17 residues. Germline V gene lookup returns CDR1 MDHEN and CDR2 SYDVKM. J lost 3 bases, V lost 3 bases, and 9 bases had no gene match. CDR3 region: CASSFRDRGLRDYGYTF. For the CDR3, the DNA is TGTGCCAGCAGTTTTAGGGACAGGGGGTTGCGGGACTATGGCTACACCTTC.

V gene TRBV11-2 combines with J gene TRBJ2-5; 11 bases align to TRBD2. This CDR3 is 16 amino acids long. V dropped 1 base and J dropped 5; count of bases not matched to a gene: 6. The germline CDR1 and CDR2 sequences are SGHAT and FQNNGV. The CDR3 loop reads CASSLALAGGLETQYF. DNA for the CDR3: TGTGCCAGCAGCTTAGCTCTAGCGGGGGGATTGGAGACCCAGTACTTC.

V and J are TRBV2 and TRBJ1-4; 10 bases agree with TRBD1. V dropped 6 bases and J dropped 3; count of bases not matched to a gene: 7. The germline CDR1 and CDR2 sequences are SNHLY and FYNNEI. The CDR3 sequence is 16 residues long. The CDR3 region is CASRTGGARANEKLFF. The DNA for the CDR3 is TGTGCCAGCAGGACAGGGGGCGCGAGAGCTAATGAAAAACTGTTTTTT.

V and J are TRBV6-5 and TRBJ2-3, with 9 bases lining up with TRBD1. The V gene's germline CDR1 is MNHEY and CDR2 SVGAGI. The trim removed 4 bases at V and 3 bases at J, leaving 2 bases unmatched. The CDR3 has 14 residues. The CDR3 spells CASSSGQGTDTQYF. In DNA form, the CDR3 reads TGTGCCAGCAGTTCCGGACAGGGGACAGATACGCAGTATTTT.

The count of this clone is one. The V gene is TRBV5-5, the J gene TRBJ2-1, with D possibly being TRBD2 (6 bases). Germline values: CDR1 SGHKS, CDR2 YYEKEE (reference sequence). Between the trimmed V and J ends, which lost 5 bases and 0 bases, there was a span of 12 bases. The CDR3 is made up of 15 amino acids. The CDR3 bases are TGTGCCAGCAGGCATGACGGGGGCTCCTACAATGAGCAGTTCTTC. Residues: CASRHDGGSYNEQFF.

The V and J genes are TRBV19 and TRBJ2-7; 11 bases align to TRBD2. Germline loops: CDR1 LNHDA, CDR2 SQIVND (reference sequence). V was clipped by 0 bases and J by 3 bases; unmatched bases: 4. This CDR3 has 16 amino acids. For the CDR3, the DNA is TGTGCCAGTAGTATAGACCTAGCGGGAGGAGTCTACGAGCAGTACTTC. It is translated as CASSIDLAGGVYEQYF. Filled out from reference TRBV19 and TRBJ2-7, the complete variable domain reads DGGITQSPKYLFRKEGQNVTLSCEQNLNHDAMYWYRQDPGQGLRLIYYSQIVNDFQKGDIAEGYSVSREKKESFPLTVTSAQKNPTAFYLCASSIDLAGGVYEQYFGPGTRLTVT.

This clone was counted only a few times. The rearrangement uses TRBV19 and TRBJ2-2; 7 nucleotides match TRBD1. The V segment lost 4 bases and the J segment 3 bases; nucleotides outside the gene matches: 17. CDR1 and CDR2 from the germline V gene are LNHDA and SQIVND (reference sequence). This CDR3 spans 19 amino acids. The chain's CDR3 is CASSTGRAGQVGDTGELFF. CDR3 nucleotide sequence: TGTGCCAGTAGTACCGGTCGCGCCGGACAGGTGGGGGACACCGGGGAGCTGTTTTTT. The full variable domain, its missing parts supplied by reference TRBV19 and TRBJ2-2, is DGGITQSPKYLFRKEGQNVTLSCEQNLNHDAMYWYRQDPGQGLRLIYYSQIVNDFQKGDIAEGYSVSREKKESFPLTVTSAQKNPTAFYLCASSTGRAGQVGDTGELFFGEGSRLTVL.

The chain carries TRBV5-1 and TRBJ1-3; 8 bases agree with TRBD1. The trim removed 2 bases at V and 0 bases at J, leaving 4 bases unmatched. This CDR3 is 16 amino acids long. Germline CDR1 is SGHRS and CDR2 is YFSETQ. The CDR3 region has the DNA TGCGCCAGCAGCTTAGGACAGGGATTCTCTGGAAACACCATATATTTT. Amino acids: CASSLGQGFSGNTIYF.

The rearrangement links TRBV11-2 to TRBJ2-1, with a possible D match to TRBD2 (6 bases). The CDR3 loop spans 14 amino acids. The V gene's germline CDR1 is SGHAT and CDR2 FQNNGV. Deletions cut 0 bases from V and 10 bases from J, with 13 bases between. The CDR3 DNA reads as TGTGCCAGCAGCTTAGATCTCACTCTAGCGGAGCAGTTCTTC. This codes for CASSLDLTLAEQFF. Full variable domain (rest looked up from reference TRBV11-2 and TRBJ2-1): EAGVAQSPRYKIIEKRQSVAFWCNPISGHATLYWYQQILGQGPKLLIQFQNNGVVDDSQLPKDRFSAERLKGVDSTLKIQPAKLEDSAVYLCASSLDLTLAEQFFGPGTRLTVL.

A single count supports this clone. V gene TRBV5-1 combines with J gene TRBJ2-5; 10 bases agree with TRBD2. The CDR3 sequence is 17 residues long. The J segment lost 0 bases and the V segment lost 3 bases, leaving 8 bases of the junction unmatched. Germline V gene lookup returns CDR1 SGHRS and CDR2 YFSETQ. The CDR3 is CASSSRTSGAYQETQYF. The CDR3 nucleotides read TGCGCCAGCAGCTCAAGAACTAGCGGGGCGTACCAAGAGACCCAGTACTTC. The full variable domain, rest sourced from reference TRBV5-1 and TRBJ2-5, is KAGVTQTPRYLIKTRGQQVTLSCSPISGHRSVSWYQQTPGQGLQFLFEYFSETQRNKGNFPGRFSGRQFSNSRSEMNVSTLELGDSALYLCASSSRTSGAYQETQYFGPGTRLLVL.

The chain links TRBV6-5 to TRBJ2-7, with D possibly TRBD1 on 6 matching bases. This CDR3 has 14 residues. V was shortened by 6 bases and J by 1 base, with 13 bases between the two germline ends. Looked up from germline, CDR1 is MNHEY and CDR2 is SVGAGI. In DNA, the CDR3 is TGTGCCAGCAGGCGACAGGTCTGGTCCTACGAGCAGTACTTC. Translated, it gives CASRRQVWSYEQYF.

As DNA, the CDR3 is TGTGCCTCACAGGATAGCAATCAGCCCCAGCATTTT. Translation gives CASQDSNQPQHF. The chain joins TRBV30 to TRBJ1-5; TRBD1 is a possible D gene (5 bases). Germline loops: CDR1 GTSNPN, CDR2 SVGIG (reference sequence). Trimming took 7 bases from V and 0 from J, leaving 7 bases between them. CDR3 size: 12 residues.

The chain employs TRBV2 and TRBJ2-4; D not certain. There are 14 residues in the CDR3. Trimming took off 5 bases at V and 0 bases at J, with 8 bases between the two ends. The V gene's germline CDR1 is SNHLY and CDR2 FYNNEI. The DNA for the CDR3 is TGTGCCAGCAGTCTGGGCCTAGCCAAAAACATTCAGTACTTC. This codes for CASSLGLAKNIQYF.

The chain combines TRBV5-1 with TRBJ1-1, with 9 bases identical to TRBD1. The CDR3 totals 14 residues. The V gene's germline CDR1 is SGHRS and CDR2 YFSETQ. The trim removed 3 bases at V and 4 bases at J, leaving 4 bases unmatched. The CDR3 DNA is TGCGCCAGCAGCTCAGACAGGGGGAGCACTGAAGCTTTCTTT. This gives the protein CASSSDRGSTEAFF.

The chain uses TRBV5-1 and TRBJ2-7; a possible D gene is TRBD2 (6 bases). The V end lost 1 base, the J end lost 0 bases, and 11 bases lay between the germline ends. Germline CDR1 and CDR2: SGHRS and YFSETQ. This CDR3 contains 15 residues. CDR3 nucleotide sequence: TGCGCCAGCAGCTTGTCGGGGGTCTACTCCTACGAGCAGTACTTC. Translation gives CASSLSGVYSYEQYF. Together with reference TRBV5-1 and TRBJ2-7, the CDR3 gives the full variable domain: KAGVTQTPRYLIKTRGQQVTLSCSPISGHRSVSWYQQTPGQGLQFLFEYFSETQRNKGNFPGRFSGRQFSNSRSEMNVSTLELGDSALYLCASSLSGVYSYEQYFGPGTRLTVT.

In its sample, this clone was seen once. The V and J genes are TRBV7-9 and TRBJ2-7, with D perhaps TRBD1 (6 bases). V lost 3 bases, J lost 3 bases, and 12 bases lay in between. The germline CDR1 and CDR2 sequences are SEHNR and FQNEAQ (reference sequence). This CDR3 is built from 14 residues. The CDR3 reads CASSFDRTSYEQYF. CDR3 in DNA: TGTGCCAGCAGCTTCGACAGGACAAGCTACGAGCAGTACTTC.

The J gene is TRBJ2-7, the V gene TRBV24-1; 8 bases fit TRBD2. The CDR3 runs 15 residues. The germline V gene encodes CDR1 KGHDR and CDR2 SFDVKD. Trimming at V came to 4 bases and at J to 6 bases, leaving 10 bases not matched to a gene. The CDR3 is CATSDTSGGVGEQYF. CDR3 DNA sequence: TGTGCCACCAGTGACACAAGCGGGGGAGTTGGCGAGCAGTACTTC.

The CDR3 nucleotides are TGTGCCAGCAGCCCCCTGCGGGAGGGAGATACGCAGTATTTT. It codes for CASSPLREGDTQYF. V usage is TRBV7-8 and J usage is TRBJ2-3; 9 bases fit TRBD2. This CDR3 has 14 amino acids. Germline V CDR1 and CDR2: SGHVS, FQNEAQ. V was clipped by 5 bases and J by 5 bases; unmatched bases: 5.

The count of this clone is one. The chain recombines TRBV7-6 with TRBJ2-7, with a tentative D call TRBD1 (6 bases). V gave up 5 bases and J gave up 0 bases, with 14 bases separating them. Germline V gives CDR1 SGHVS, CDR2 FNYEAQ. This CDR3 contains 15 residues. CDR3 residues: CASSPRGSLSYEQYF. The CDR3 DNA reads TGTGCCAGCAGCCCCAGGGGTTCGCTCTCCTACGAGCAGTACTTC.

This chain joins TRBV7-2 and TRBJ1-4; 7 bases line up with TRBD1. The CDR3 sequence is 16 residues long. Trimming removed 2 bases from V and 5 bases from J; junction bases left unmatched: 8. Germline V gene lookup returns CDR1 SGHTA and CDR2 FQGNSA. The CDR3 DNA is TGTGCCAGCAGCTTAAATGCAGGGGGTGCAAATGAAAAACTGTTTTTT. Protein: CASSLNAGGANEKLFF.

This clone was observed a handful of times. The gene calls are TRBV4-1 and TRBJ1-5; D unresolved. This CDR3 has 16 residues. The germline V gene encodes CDR1 MGHRA and CDR2 YSYEKL. V gave up 2 bases and J gave up 0 bases, with 11 bases separating them. The CDR3 reads CASSQPRRGSNQPQHF. CDR3 nucleotide sequence: TGCGCCAGCAGCCAACCTCGACGGGGTAGCAATCAGCCCCAGCATTTT.